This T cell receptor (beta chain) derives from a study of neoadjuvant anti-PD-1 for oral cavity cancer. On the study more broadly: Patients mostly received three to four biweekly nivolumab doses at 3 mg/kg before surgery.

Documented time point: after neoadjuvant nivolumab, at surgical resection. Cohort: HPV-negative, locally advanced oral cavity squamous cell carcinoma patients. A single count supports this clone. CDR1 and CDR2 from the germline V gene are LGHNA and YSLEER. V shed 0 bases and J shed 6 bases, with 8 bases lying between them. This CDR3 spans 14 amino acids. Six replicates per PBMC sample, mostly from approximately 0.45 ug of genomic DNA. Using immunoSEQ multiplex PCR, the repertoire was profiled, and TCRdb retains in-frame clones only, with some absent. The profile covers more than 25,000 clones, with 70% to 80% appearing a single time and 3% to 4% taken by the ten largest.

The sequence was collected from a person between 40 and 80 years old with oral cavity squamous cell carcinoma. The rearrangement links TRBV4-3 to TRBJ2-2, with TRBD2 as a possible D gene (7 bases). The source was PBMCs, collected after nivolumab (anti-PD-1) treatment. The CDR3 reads CASSQEGGAGELFF. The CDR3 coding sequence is TGCGCCAGCAGCCAAGAAGGGGGGGCCGGGGAGCTGTTTTTT.